Below, 5 T cell receptor beta chains from the same sample are listed, as sequenced in a study of immune heterogeneity within non-small cell lung tumors. It was a multiplex PCR that amplified TCR beta CDR3, with 32 V and 13 J primers. A single record per CDR3 protein comes from TCRdb applying MiXCR to the multiplex PCR reads. The data contain about 5,600 distinct CDR3 sequences, around 18% of them seen just once; the ten biggest clones take up 3% to 4.5%. TCRs were amplified from approximately 600 ng gDNA of bulk tumor per sample. In surgery, several biopsies were collected from each primary tumor at widely spaced sites. Enrolled individuals presented with untreated, newly diagnosed non-small cell lung cancer and received curative surgery. The specimen sequenced was lung tumor tissue. These receptors came from a middle-aged man with non-small cell lung cancer.

This clonotype rates as medium-sized. CDR3 residues: CASSQDNFSGRMKNEQFF. In DNA form, the CDR3 reads TGTGCCAGCAGCCAAGATAATTTTAGCGGGAGGATGAAGAATGAGCAGTTCTTC. This chain uses TRBV3-1 with TRBJ2-1, with 10 nucleotides matching TRBD2. There are 18 residues in the CDR3. Trimming at V came to 0 bases and at J to 7 bases, leaving 12 bases not matched to a gene. Per germline, CDR1 LGHDT and CDR2 YNNKEL (reference sequence).

By sample share, this clonotype is medium-sized. The V call is TRBV5-1, the J call TRBJ2-7; TRBD1 might be the D (6 bases). Trimming removed 4 bases at V and 2 bases at J, with 13 bases between. CDR3 length: 14 residues. Germline-derived CDR1 and CDR2 are SGHRS and YFSETQ. This CDR3 is CASSGTLTTYEQYF. The CDR3 coding sequence is TGCGCCAGCAGCGGGACACTTACAACCTACGAGCAGTACTTC.

In the case of this clonotype: Sequence at one end of the junction differs from germline and may be a read error. The CDR3 spells CTSTNNEQFF. The CDR3, as DNA: TGCACCAGCACCAACAATGAGCAGTTCTTC. V is TRBV27 and J is TRBJ2-1, with D unresolved. CDR1 is MNHEY, CDR2 SMNVEV, per germline (reference sequence). The CDR3 is 10 amino acids.

V gene TRBV5-5 combines with J gene TRBJ2-1; TRBD2 matches 7 bases. This CDR3 is built from 18 residues. Germline values: CDR1 SGHKS, CDR2 YYEKEE (reference sequence). The V and J ends lost 0 bases and 0 bases, in that order; junction bases with no gene match: 9. Written as DNA, the CDR3 is TGTGCCAGCAGCTTGGGGTGGGGGGGGGGAAGCTCCTACAATGAGCAGTTCTTC. It codes for CASSLGWGGGSSYNEQFF.

This clonotype was observed a few times. The rearrangement joins TRBV7-9 to TRBJ1-5, with a tentative D call TRBD1 (5 bases). Trimming shortened V by 5 bases and J by 5 bases, and 16 bases separated the two germline ends. Germline V gene lookup returns CDR1 SEHNR and CDR2 FQNEAQ (reference sequence). The CDR3 totals 15 residues. The CDR3 loop reads CASSRDSFLDQPQHF. The CDR3 DNA reads TGTGCCAGCAGCCGTGACAGCTTCCTGGATCAGCCCCAGCATTTT.